A single sample is the source of the 18 T cell receptor beta chains below, sequenced in a study of blood T cell repertoires in COVID-19 (dated by TCRdb to 2018 to 2020). Preparation of the library involved the immunoSEQ multiplex PCR assay. The immuneACCESS repertoire file appears here via TCRdb, limited to in-frame rearrangements. These files lack a portion of the clones; in checked studies, under half of the deficit traces to unresolved V genes, and the cause of the others is not known. Present in this sample are hundreds of thousands of clones, approximately 86% of which were seen just once. Clones ranked in the top ten supply 2% to 2.5% of the sample. Sequencing used peripheral blood. The receptors shown here come from a woman aged 25-40 years who had recovered from COVID-19.

The V call is TRBV10-1, the J call TRBJ2-5, with D possibly being TRBD2 (5 bases). This CDR3 has 16 amino acids. Germline V gives CDR1 WNHNN, CDR2 SYGVQD (reference sequence). Trimming pared 0 bases from V and 5 bases from J, leaving 16 bases between. The CDR3 region has the DNA TGCGCCAGCAGTGAGTCCCGGACTCTCGAGGAGGAGACCCAGTACTTC. Its protein product is CASSESRTLEEETQYF.

V gene TRBV24-1 combines with J gene TRBJ2-2; D gene uncertain. Trimming cost V 5 bases and J 7 bases, with 7 bases left between them. From germline, CDR1 is KGHDR and CDR2 SFDVKD. The CDR3 has 12 amino acids. The CDR3 spells CATSVRNGELFF. The CDR3 DNA is TGTGCCACCAGTGTCAGGAACGGGGAGCTGTTTTTT.

V usage is TRBV28 and J usage is TRBJ1-2; maybe TRBD1 (5 bases). The germline V and J ends were trimmed by 6 bases and 0 bases, with 17 bases remaining between them. CDR3 size: 16 residues. Germline V lookup: CDR1 MDHEN, CDR2 SYDVKM. CDR3: CASRPGRREANYGYTF. CDR3 nucleotides: TGTGCCAGCAGACCTGGGCGCAGGGAGGCTAACTATGGCTACACCTTC.

A remark on this clone: Other DNA sequences in this specimen translate into the identical CDR3. The CDR3 DNA reads TGTGCCAGCAGCTCGACCGGGAGCTCCTACGAGCAGTACTTC. Protein product: CASSSTGSSYEQYF. The rearrangement uses TRBV11-2 and TRBJ2-7, with a weak D call TRBD2 (6 bases). V dropped 4 bases and J dropped 0 bases, with 10 bases sitting between them. The CDR3 length is 14 residues. CDR1 and CDR2 (germline): SGHAT, FQNNGV.

J is TRBJ2-2 and V is TRBV15, with 9 bases that match TRBD2. The V gene end was trimmed by 0 bases and the J gene end by 5 bases; junction bases not matched to a gene: 7. Germline assignment: CDR1 LNHNV and CDR2 YYDKDF (reference sequence). This CDR3 spans 17 amino acids. The CDR3 nucleotides are TGTGCCACCAGCAGAGATCTGAGACTAGCGGTAACCGGGGAGCTGTTTTTT. It specifies CATSRDLRLAVTGELFF.

This clone turned up a few times. V and J are TRBV3-1 (or the pseudogene TRBV3-2) and TRBJ1-2; D is undetermined. Germline-derived CDR1 and CDR2 are LGHDT and YNNKEL (reference sequence). The CDR3 contains 13 residues. Trimming pared 4 bases from V and 6 bases from J, leaving 12 bases between. CDR3 nucleotides: TGTGCCAGCAGCCTAACTCGAATCGATGGCTACACCTTC. It is translated as CASSLTRIDGYTF.

V is TRBV3-1 (or the pseudogene TRBV3-2) and J is TRBJ2-2; perhaps TRBD2 as D (6 bases). The length of the CDR3 is 13 residues. The germline CDR1 and CDR2 sequences are LGHDT and YNNKEL (reference sequence). V shed 4 bases and J shed 7 bases, with 10 bases lying between them. CDR3 DNA sequence: TGTGCCAGCAGCCCCGCGGGGTACGGGGAGCTGTTTTTT. This codes for CASSPAGYGELFF.

This clone was seen just once. J is TRBJ2-7 and V is TRBV28, with D possibly matching TRBD1 (6 bases). Trimming took off 2 bases at V and 0 bases at J, with 11 bases between the two ends. This CDR3 is 15 amino acids long. Germline CDR1 and CDR2: MDHEN and SYDVKM. The CDR3 spells CASSLPGVNSYEQYF. In DNA form, the CDR3 reads TGTGCCAGCAGTTTACCAGGGGTTAACTCCTACGAGCAGTACTTC.

The gene calls are TRBV4-1 and TRBJ2-3; the match to TRBD2 covers 8 bases. The CDR3 totals 16 residues. Germline values: CDR1 MGHRA, CDR2 YSYEKL. The V and J ends lost 0 bases and 4 bases, in that order; junction bases with no gene match: 6. CDR3 DNA: TGCGCCAGCAGCCAAGAAGGCGGGGGGTTCCCAGATACGCAGTATTTT. Protein sequence: CASSQEGGGFPDTQYF.

This chain connects TRBV19 to TRBJ1-1, with D unresolved. V lost 5 bases and J lost 1, with 5 bases in between. Germline-derived CDR1 and CDR2 are LNHDA and SQIVND (reference sequence). This CDR3 has 12 amino acids. CDR3 in DNA: TGTGCCAGTAGTCCCCAGAACACTGAAGCTTTCTTT. Protein: CASSPQNTEAFF. The whole variable domain, filled in from reference TRBV19 and TRBJ1-1, reads DGGITQSPKYLFRKEGQNVTLSCEQNLNHDAMYWYRQDPGQGLRLIYYSQIVNDFQKGDIAEGYSVSREKKESFPLTVTSAQKNPTAFYLCASSPQNTEAFFGQGTRLTVV.

CDR3: CASSFRGSYEQYF. The CDR3 DNA follows: TGTGCCAGCAGCTTCCGGGGGTCCTACGAGCAGTACTTC. This chain links TRBV5-6 with TRBJ2-7; perhaps TRBD2 as D (6 bases). This CDR3 is 13 amino acids long. V was clipped by 2 bases and J by 1 base, with 7 bases between them. Germline V gives CDR1 SGHDT, CDR2 YYEEEE. Based on the CDR3 plus reference TRBV5-6 and TRBJ2-7, the full variable domain is DAGVTQSPTHLIKTRGQQVTLRCSPKSGHDTVSWYQQALGQGPQFIFQYYEEEERQRGNFPDRFSGHQFPNYSSELNVNALLLGDSALYLCASSFRGSYEQYFGPGTRLTVT.

The chain uses TRBV5-1 and TRBJ2-2; maybe TRBD1 (5 bases). Trimming removed 0 bases from V and 6 bases from J, with 6 bases in between. The CDR3 contains 13 residues. Germline-derived CDR1 and CDR2 are SGHRS and YFSETQ. CDR3 region: CASSLEGSGELFF. Here the CDR3 DNA reads TGCGCCAGCAGCTTGGAGGGGTCCGGGGAGCTGTTTTTT.

V and J are TRBV5-4 and TRBJ2-6; a possible D gene is TRBD2 (6 bases). V shed 4 bases and J shed 0 bases, with 11 bases lying between them. Germline CDR1 is SGHNT and CDR2 is YYREEE (reference sequence). There are 16 residues in the CDR3. In DNA form, the CDR3 reads TGTGCCAGCAGCCGGGACTCAAGCTCTGGGGCCAACGTCCTGACTTTC. Encoded protein: CASSRDSSSGANVLTF.

This clone came up a few times. J is TRBJ1-2 and V is TRBV18; 9 positions match TRBD1. The CDR3 runs to 12 residues. CDR1 is KGHSH, CDR2 LQKENI, per germline. The J segment lost 8 bases and the V segment lost 6 bases, leaving 4 bases of the junction unmatched. The CDR3 loop is CASSDRGRGYTF. CDR3 sequence (DNA): TGTGCCAGCTCTGACAGGGGGAGAGGCTACACCTTC.

The rearrangement uses TRBV6-5 and TRBJ1-2; the D gene is possibly TRBD1 (5 bases). The CDR3 consists of 15 residues. Germline V gene sequence: CDR1 MNHEY, CDR2 SVGAGI. The germline V and J ends were trimmed by 5 bases and 3 bases, with 16 bases remaining between them. The CDR3 sequence is CASSLQADGYYGYTF. The CDR3 nucleotides are TGTGCCAGCAGTCTACAGGCGGATGGATACTATGGCTACACCTTC.

This chain uses TRBV27 with TRBJ1-2; 7 bases fit TRBD1. CDR3 length: 14 residues. Germline V gives CDR1 MNHEY, CDR2 SMNVEV (reference sequence). V shed 5 bases and J 4 bases; nucleotides not matched to a gene: 7. Here the CDR3 DNA reads TGTGCCAGCAGTGCAGGGGGGTCGGGCTATGGCTACACCTTC. This codes for CASSAGGSGYGYTF.

V usage is TRBV7-9 and J usage is TRBJ1-5; D gene unclear. The CDR3 sequence is 14 residues long. Deletions cut 5 bases from V and 7 bases from J, with 15 bases between. Germline assignment: CDR1 SEHNR and CDR2 FQNEAQ (reference sequence). CDR3 sequence (DNA): TGTGCCAGCAGCAAAGGGAGTGTAGGCCAGCCCCAGCATTTT. Encoded protein: CASSKGSVGQPQHF.

This clone was detected only once. CDR3 protein: CASSPTGTNTYEQYF. Written as DNA, the CDR3 is TGTGCCAGCAGTCCGACCGGGACAAACACCTACGAGCAGTACTTC. V gene TRBV28 combines with J gene TRBJ2-7; perhaps TRBD1 as D (6 bases). Per the germline V gene, CDR1 is MDHEN and CDR2 is SYDVKM. CDR3 length: 15 amino acids. The V gene lost 5 bases and the J gene lost 2 bases, with 16 bases spanning the gap.